The rows below give T cell receptor beta chains drawn from one sample of a study of cytomegalovirus exposure and HLA in healthy donors. Clones were read by immunoSEQ multiplex PCR, and TCRdb kept only the in-frame ones, dropping some. Of approximately 150,000 clones listed, approximately 71% are singletons. Sequencing was performed on PBMCs. Source of these receptors: a man aged 18 to 30 in good health and CMV-seropositive. CDR3s include the opening cysteine and the closing phenylalanine or tryptophan. Each record gives: clone size, V gene, J gene, D gene, CDR3 DNA, CDR3 protein. A D gene is named only where the DNA matches it firmly. The size entry is marked missing in some rows and otherwise reads once, few, many or a size class.

NA	TRBV23-1	TRBJ2-2	TRBD1	TGCGCCAGCAGTCAAGCGACAGGGAGCACCGGGGAGCTGTTTTTT	CASSQATGSTGELFF
many	TRBV6-4	TRBJ2-1	TRBD2	TGTGCCAGCAGTGGGACTAGCGGGAGTAATGAGCAGTTCTTC	CASSGTSGSNEQFF
NA	TRBV7-8	TRBJ2-7	TRBD2	TGTGCCAGCAGCTCCTGGACTAGAAAGTACTACGAGCAGTACTTC	CASSSWTRKYYEQYF
few	TRBV2	TRBJ2-2	TRBD1	TGTGCCAGCAGTGTACCCCCGCCCGGGACAGAGGCCCGAAGCCGAAAGACGAACACCGGGGAGCTGTTTTTT	CASSVPPPGTEARSRKTNTGELFF
once	TRBV11-2	TRBJ1-2	NA	TGTGCCAGCAGCTTAGTAAGTGCAGGGATCAGCGGCTACACCTTC	CASSLVSAGISGYTF
NA	TRBV19	TRBJ1-2	TRBD1	TGTGCCAGTAGAGCCGGGACAGTAGATGGCTACACCTTC	CASRAGTVDGYTF
few	TRBV4-2	TRBJ2-2	TRBD1	TGTGCCAGCAGCCAAATCAAGGGGACAGGGAACACCGGGGAGCTGTTTTTT	CASSQIKGTGNTGELFF
NA	TRBV5-1	TRBJ1-2	TRBD1	TGCGCCAGCAGCCCAGGGGACAGCATAAACTATGGCTACACCTTC	CASSPGDSINYGYTF
NA	TRBV18	TRBJ1-5	NA	TGTGCCAGCTCACCGGTACAGGGTAGGAGCAATCAGCCCCAGCATTTT	CASSPVQGRSNQPQHF
few	TRBV4-1	TRBJ2-1	TRBD2	TGCGCCAGCAGCCAAGAGGGACTAGCGGCGAATGAGCAGTTCTTC	CASSQEGLAANEQFF
NA	TRBV15	TRBJ2-7	NA	TGTGCCACCAGCAGAGATGGGCAGCCCACCTACGAGCAGTACTTC	CATSRDGQPTYEQYF